The 20 T cell receptor beta chains given below trace back to one sample, sequenced in a study of cytomegalovirus exposure and HLA in healthy donors. 60 Vbeta and 13 Jbeta primers were used in PCR. The method was immunoSEQ multiplex PCR; TCRdb's version includes in-frame clones alone and lacks a portion of them. The sample lists about 210,000 clones, about 88% seen once, with roughly 0.33% in the top ten. The specimen sequenced was PBMCs. Receptor source: a woman in her 30s in good health and CMV-seronegative.

The gene calls are TRBV4-1 and TRBJ1-5, with a weak D call TRBD1 (5 bases). The V and J ends lost 1 base and 7 bases respectively, with 14 bases between them. CDR1 is MGHRA, CDR2 YSYEKL, per germline. The CDR3 extends over 15 amino acids. This CDR3 reads CASSQGGRAGQPQHF. CDR3 nucleotides: TGCGCCAGCAGCCAAGGGGGGAGGGCGGGACAGCCCCAGCATTTT.

This rearrangement joins TRBV29-1 to TRBJ2-7; 10 nucleotides line up with TRBD1. J lost 6 bases, V lost 5 bases, and 7 bases had no gene match. Germline CDR1 is SQVTM and CDR2 is ANQGSEA. The CDR3 runs 13 residues. The CDR3 nucleotides read TGCAGCGTTAGACAGGGGGCGTCTAGCGAGCAGTACTTC. Its protein is CSVRQGASSEQYF.

The chain couples TRBV6-6 to TRBJ2-7, with D possibly being TRBD2 (5 bases). Looked up from germline, CDR1 is MNHNY and CDR2 is SVGAGI (reference sequence). Trimming removed 0 bases at V and 4 bases at J, with 10 bases between. This CDR3 contains 14 residues. CDR3 in DNA: TGTGCCAGCAGTTACTCGAGTGGGGAGTACGAGCAGTACTTC. Protein product: CASSYSSGEYEQYF.

The chain has TRBV2 and TRBJ2-7; D not resolved. This CDR3 is 15 amino acids long. Deletions cut 6 bases from V and 5 bases from J, with 20 bases between. Germline V lookup: CDR1 SNHLY, CDR2 FYNNEI. Here the CDR3 DNA reads TGTGCCAGCAGGCCCCCAAAGGAGTTGAGACACGAGCAGTACTTC. It yields the protein CASRPPKELRHEQYF. Filled out from reference TRBV2 and TRBJ2-7, the complete variable domain reads EPEVTQTPSHQVTQMGQEVILRCVPISNHLYFYWYRQILGQKVEFLVSFYNNEISEKSEIFDDQFSVERPDGSNFTLKIRSTKLEDSAMYFCASRPPKELRHEQYFGPGTRLTVT.

This clone has a handful of counts. The chain employs TRBV28 and TRBJ1-3; the D is unclear. CDR3 length equals 15 residues. Germline V gene sequence: CDR1 MDHEN, CDR2 SYDVKM. V lost 3 bases and J 3 bases, leaving 12 bases between the germline ends. The CDR3 region has the DNA TGTGCCAGCAGTTTGGGCACCCAAGGTGGAAACACCATATATTTT. Translation: CASSLGTQGGNTIYF.

The sample holds a few counts of this clone. The chain recombines TRBV10-2 with TRBJ2-3; TRBD1 is a possible D gene (7 bases). This CDR3 is built from 16 residues. V lost 3 bases, J lost 3 bases, and 16 bases lay in between. Germline loops: CDR1 WSHSY, CDR2 SAAADI. CDR3 amino acids: CASSDAHRGGTDTQYF. In DNA, the CDR3 is TGCGCCAGCAGTGACGCACACAGGGGAGGAACAGATACGCAGTATTTT.

The rearrangement links TRBV9 to TRBJ2-5; D is perhaps TRBD1 (7 bases). The J call may be mistaken, given a closer DNA end match to TRBJ2-7. The CDR3 extends over 14 amino acids. CDR1 SGDLS and CDR2 YYNGEE come from the germline V gene. CDR3 in amino acids: CASSVQGGPYEQYF. DNA of the CDR3: TGTGCCAGCAGCGTACAGGGGGGTCCCTACGAGCAGTACTTC.

This clone was recorded a few times. The CDR3 nucleotides read TGTGCCATTCGGGAGAGGAACACTGAAGCTTTCTTT. Amino acid sequence: CAIRERNTEAFF. The chain has TRBV28 and TRBJ1-1, with D unresolved. The CDR3 runs 12 residues. Germline V gene lookup returns CDR1 MDHEN and CDR2 SYDVKM. The V and J ends lost 10 bases and 1 base respectively, with 10 bases between them.

This clone was recorded once. J is TRBJ2-3 and V is TRBV19, with 7 bases identical to TRBD1. The V and J ends lost 3 bases and 0 bases, in that order; junction bases with no gene match: 3. The CDR3 extends over 15 amino acids. Per germline, CDR1 LNHDA and CDR2 SQIVND (reference sequence). The CDR3 DNA is TGTGCCAGTAGTATGGCCAGGGGGAGCACAGATACGCAGTATTTT. Protein product: CASSMARGSTDTQYF.

The rearrangement links TRBV5-4 to TRBJ2-2; tentative D call: TRBD2 (6 bases). Trimming removed 4 bases at V and 3 bases at J, with 16 bases between. Per the germline V gene, CDR1 is SGHNT and CDR2 is YYREEE (reference sequence). This CDR3 contains 16 residues. CDR3 protein: CASSGGWGSDTGELFF. CDR3 nucleotides: TGTGCCAGCAGCGGGGGGTGGGGGTCGGACACCGGGGAGCTGTTTTTT.

The DNA of the CDR3 is TGTGCCAGCAGTGGGAGACAGGGTAACAATGAGCAGTTCTTC. Amino acid sequence: CASSGRQGNNEQFF. This sequence joins TRBV6-1 and TRBJ2-1, with TRBD1 matching over 7 bases. In germline, CDR1 is MNHNS, CDR2 SASEGT. This CDR3 comprises 14 residues. After removal of 4 bases from V and 5 bases from J, the junction contained 5 bases not matched to a gene.

The V call is TRBV21-1, the J call TRBJ2-1; TRBD2, the table's D call, lacks a check against the DNA. TRBV21-1 is a known pseudogene. The CDR3 consists of 17 residues. The CDR3: CASSKARTSGSYNEQFF. CDR3 DNA sequence: TGTGCCAGCAGCAAAGCAAGGACTAGCGGATCCTACAATGAGCAGTTCTTC.

The sample holds one count of this clone. The J gene is TRBJ2-7, the V gene TRBV6-5, with D tentatively TRBD1 (6 bases). V lost 1 base and J lost 6, with 10 bases in between. Germline CDR1 reads MNHEY; CDR2 reads SVGAGI. This CDR3 has 13 residues. CDR3 amino acids: CASSYWQGSEQYF. CDR3 sequence (DNA): TGTGCCAGCAGTTACTGGCAGGGGTCCGAGCAGTACTTC.

The J gene is TRBJ2-3, the V gene TRBV6-6; tentative D call: TRBD1 (5 bases). CDR1 and CDR2 from the germline V gene are MNHNY and SVGAGI (reference sequence). The CDR3 runs 13 residues. Between the trimmed V and J ends, which lost 7 bases and 3 bases, there was a span of 11 bases. The CDR3 nucleotides are TGTGCCAGCACAAGACAGAGGACAGATACGCAGTATTTT. Translated, it gives CASTRQRTDTQYF.

V usage is TRBV25-1 and J usage is TRBJ2-1; 7 bases are shared with TRBD2. The CDR3 runs to 11 residues. The junction had 0 bases not matched to a gene; V was cut back by 4 bases and J by 9 bases. Germline loops: CDR1 MGHDK, CDR2 SYGVNS. The CDR3 DNA sequence: TGTGCCAGCAGTGGGGGGGGTGAGCAGTTCTTC. Its translation is CASSGGGEQFF.

This clone came up a few times. The chain carries TRBV9 and TRBJ2-7, with 12 bases lining up with TRBD1. The V gene end was trimmed by 4 bases and the J gene end by 7 bases; junction bases not matched to a gene: 9. From germline, CDR1 is SGDLS and CDR2 YYNGEE. The CDR3 spans 15 residues. The CDR3 DNA follows: TGTGCCAGCAGCCCCTTAGGGGACAGGGGGCTTGAGCAGTACTTC. Its translation: CASSPLGDRGLEQYF.

The rearrangement links TRBV5-1 to TRBJ2-7; TRBD2 matches at 12 bases. Trimming cost V 4 bases and J 5 bases; bases outside gene matches: 4. Germline CDR1 and CDR2: SGHRS and YFSETQ. The CDR3 has 14 amino acids. The CDR3 is CASSQTSGSDEQYF. For the CDR3, the DNA is TGCGCCAGCAGCCAGACTAGCGGGAGCGACGAGCAGTACTTC.

V gene TRBV28 combines with J gene TRBJ1-1; possible D gene TRBD1, 6 bases. The ends were cut back, 5 bases at V and 10 bases at J, with 14 bases in the middle. CDR1 MDHEN and CDR2 SYDVKM come from the germline V gene. The length of the CDR3 is 12 residues. The CDR3 spells CASSQQGWGAFF. The CDR3 bases are TGTGCCAGCAGTCAACAGGGCTGGGGAGCTTTCTTT.

The CDR3 sequence is CASSRGGQGTGNTIYF. For the CDR3, the DNA is TGCGCCAGCAGCCGGGGAGGACAGGGAACTGGAAACACCATATATTTT. The chain couples TRBV5-1 to TRBJ1-3, with 8 bases that match TRBD1. Germline values: CDR1 SGHRS, CDR2 YFSETQ. V lost 4 bases, J lost 2 bases, and 8 bases stayed unmatched. The CDR3 length is 16 residues.

This sequence joins TRBV6-5 and TRBJ2-5; 8 nucleotides align to TRBD1. CDR1 is MNHEY, CDR2 SVGAGI, per germline. The CDR3 totals 13 residues. J gave up 3 bases and V 5 bases, and 2 bases lay outside the gene matches. The chain's CDR3 is CASSRQGKETQYF. CDR3 DNA sequence: TGTGCCAGCAGTCGACAGGGGAAAGAGACCCAGTACTTC.